One T cell receptor (beta chain) is described in this entry. Its antigen target is currently unknown. No much larger clonotype is one base removed from it; base qualities were not supplied. The CDR3 regions of human TCRbeta chains were analyzed by immunosequencing. In the source study's methods: Repertoire TCRs were checked for matches against a reference library of SARS-CoV-2-specific TCRs that had been generated using the MIRA antigen-specificity platform. Breadth was defined as the fraction of unique TCRs that were SARS-CoV-2-associated. Depth was defined as the fraction of total T cells that were SARS-CoV-2-associated. Using the MIRA data, every spike-specific TCR was mapped to the spike region that the TCR reacted to and assigned to either a CD4 or a CD8 class. Log10-transformed breadth and depth values were compared by one-way ANOVA with Sidak's multiple comparisons tests. Entries here come from immuneACCESS through TCRdb and include only in-frame sequences with V and J called. Some clones fail to appear in such tables; in the studies checked, an unresolved V gene covers under half of the shortfall, and the cause of the remainder is unknown. V, J and clone size derive from that table, while D and trimming were established from the DNA sequence. This sample has more than 100,000 clones in its table, and 92% of those were observed once. The top ten clones comprise over 1.5% of the sample.

Explained via the paper, the time point label denotes: baseline before first vaccination. Samples from vaccinated people were obtained from the UK trials COV001 and COV002, which included a single-blind randomized controlled phase 2/3 trial of AZD1222 (ChAdOx1 nCoV-19) in healthy adults. For TCRbeta chain sequencing, PBMC samples from trial participants were taken at day 0 and at day 28 after the second dose. The sample is drawn from a study of T cell responses to AZD1222 COVID-19 vaccine (dated by TCRdb to the early 2020s). Turning to the overall study: AZD1222 recipients whose second dose came at about 4 weeks and those whose second dose came at about 12 weeks were combined into one group, since spike-specific TCR depth and breadth did not differ between the two schedules. A total of approximately 240 trial participants underwent TCR sequencing, of whom 207 had received two doses of AZD1222 and roughly 26 had received two doses of the MenACWY control vaccine. Trial participants were enrolled into age subgroups of 18-55, 56-69 and 70-plus years, which contained around 150, 29 and 61 TCR-sequenced participants, respectively. Beyond this particular receptor, the publication reports: Only a handful of AZD1222 recipients were SARS-CoV-2 seropositive at baseline, limiting conclusions about previously exposed vaccinees. CD4 TCRs associated with the vaccine covered the entire spike protein, and the dominant responses were in regions 160-218 and 743-854. After two AZD1222 doses, both the breadth and the depth of spike-specific TCRs were significantly higher than at day 0 and than in MenACWY recipients. Because no day 14 peak-response samples were available, repertoires were characterized only after the peak T cell response. Nearly half of unique spike-specific TCRs reportedly recognized epitopes outside regions mutated in the B.1.351 and B.1.1.7 variants. Participants were mostly white British, with more females than males. The authors suggested clonal diversity may have been underestimated. In the small 56-69-year group, the increase in depth fell short of significance, most likely because of low power.

As encoded in the germline V gene (reference sequence), CDR1 is LGHDT while CDR2 is YNNKEL. The CDR3 holds 14 amino acids from the cysteine to the phenylalanine. Of the read, only the CDR3 DNA is kept; its 42 bases are in frame from base 1. V is reduced by 1 base and J by 9 bases, leaving a spacing of 15 bases between them. The chain uses TRBV3-1 (or the pseudogene TRBV3-2) and TRBJ2-5; tentative D gene TRBD1, with 6 bases matching. The source material was peripheral blood, sampled on day 0 of AZD1222 vaccination. The receptor comes from an adult in good health. The sequenced DNA: TGTGCCAGCAGCCAAGTCGGTAGGACAGACGCCCAGTACTTC. It specifies CASSQVGRTDAQYF.